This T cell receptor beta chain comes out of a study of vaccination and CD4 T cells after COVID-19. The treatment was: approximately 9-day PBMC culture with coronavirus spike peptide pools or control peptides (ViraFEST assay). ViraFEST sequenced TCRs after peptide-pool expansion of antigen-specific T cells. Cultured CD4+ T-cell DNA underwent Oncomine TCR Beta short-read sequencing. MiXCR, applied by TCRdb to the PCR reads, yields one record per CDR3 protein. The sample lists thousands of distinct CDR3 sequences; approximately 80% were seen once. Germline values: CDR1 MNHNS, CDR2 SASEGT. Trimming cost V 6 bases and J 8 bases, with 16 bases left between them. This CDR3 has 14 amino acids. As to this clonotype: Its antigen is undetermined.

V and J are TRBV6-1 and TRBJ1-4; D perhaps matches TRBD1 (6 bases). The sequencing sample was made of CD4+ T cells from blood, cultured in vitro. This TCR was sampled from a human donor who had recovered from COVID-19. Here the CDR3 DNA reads TGTGCCAGCAGGTTTGGGGGCGCGGGGGAAAAACTGTTTTTT. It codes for CASRFGGAGEKLFF.